These 6 T cell receptor beta chains were all obtained from the same sample, sequenced in a study of post-analysis software for immune sequencing data. Findings and caveats of the study: Controls showed lower frequencies than patients for five TRBV segments, and TRBV5-6, TRBV5-1 and TRBV20-1 were among these.

Included in the TCR beta cDNA libraries were unique molecular identifiers. Each CDR3 protein gets one entry after TCRdb re-called the PCR reads with MiXCR. The sample has a few hundred thousand distinct CDR3 sequences, 34% seen once. These receptors have no known antigen. The specimen was blood. The receptors stem from a girl aged 2 to 17 with multiple sclerosis.

The gene calls are TRBV29-1 and TRBJ1-2; D is unresolved. This CDR3 has 13 residues. The germline V and J ends were trimmed by 6 bases and 0 bases, with 11 bases remaining between them. Germline CDR1 and CDR2: SQVTM and ANQGSEA. CDR3 sequence reads: CSVTGGPNYGYTF. The CDR3 DNA reads TGCAGCGTCACGGGCGGGCCTAACTATGGCTACACCTTC.

The CDR3 coding sequence is TGTGCCAGCAGCTTCGAACCCGGGGCTAACTATGGCTACACCTTC. Its protein is CASSFEPGANYGYTF. The chain couples TRBV7-9 to TRBJ1-2, with D hard to call. The length of the CDR3 is 15 residues. Per the germline V gene, CDR1 is SEHNR and CDR2 is FQNEAQ (reference sequence). The ends were cut back, 3 bases at V and 0 bases at J, with 11 bases in the middle.

The genes are TRBV5-1 and TRBJ1-1; D perhaps matches TRBD1 (5 bases). CDR1 SGHRS and CDR2 YFSETQ come from the germline V gene. V was trimmed by 0 bases and J by 10 bases, leaving 16 bases between them. The CDR3 has 14 amino acids. For the CDR3, the DNA is TGCGCCAGCAGCTTGGAACACGGAACGGGGGGAGCTTTCTTT. Its protein is CASSLEHGTGGAFF.

The V gene is TRBV15, the J gene TRBJ2-3, with D tentatively TRBD1 or TRBD2 (6 bases each). The CDR3 runs to 16 residues. The V gene's germline CDR1 is LNHNV and CDR2 YYDKDF (reference sequence). V was clipped by 0 bases and J by 0 bases, with 10 bases between them. As DNA, the CDR3 is TGTGCCACCAGCAGAGATAGGGGGGCTAGCACAGATACGCAGTATTTT. As protein: CATSRDRGASTDTQYF.

V and J are TRBV12-3 or TRBV12-4 and TRBJ1-1, with TRBD1 as a possible D gene (6 bases). CDR3 length: 16 amino acids. V was trimmed by 1 base and J by 0 bases, leaving 12 bases between them. CDR3 DNA sequence: TGTGCCAGCAGTTTAGGCCAGGGGCCCATGAACACTGAAGCTTTCTTT. It is translated as CASSLGQGPMNTEAFF.

The CDR3 region is CASNGDSSYEQYF. The CDR3 bases are TGTGCCAGCAACGGGGACAGTTCCTACGAGCAGTACTTC. This sequence joins TRBV7-9 and TRBJ2-7; 7 bases fit TRBD1. Trimming removed 7 bases from V and 1 base from J; junction bases left unmatched: 4. The CDR3 extends over 13 amino acids. Per germline, CDR1 SEHNR and CDR2 FQNEAQ (reference sequence).